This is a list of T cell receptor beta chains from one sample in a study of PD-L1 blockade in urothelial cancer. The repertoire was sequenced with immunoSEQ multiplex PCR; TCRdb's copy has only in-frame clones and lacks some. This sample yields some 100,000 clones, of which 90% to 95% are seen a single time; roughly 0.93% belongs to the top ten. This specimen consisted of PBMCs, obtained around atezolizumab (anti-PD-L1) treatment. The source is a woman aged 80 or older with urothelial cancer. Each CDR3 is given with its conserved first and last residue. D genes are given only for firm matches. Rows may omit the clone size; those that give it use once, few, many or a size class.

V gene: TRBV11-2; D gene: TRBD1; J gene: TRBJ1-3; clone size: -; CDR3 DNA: TGTGCCAGCAGCCTAGCGGTGACAGGGGGTTTTATAGACACCATATATTTT; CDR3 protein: CASSLAVTGGFIDTIYF
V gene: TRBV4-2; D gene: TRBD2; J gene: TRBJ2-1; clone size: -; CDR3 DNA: TGTGCCAGCAGCCTGACTAGCGGGAGACGGTCCTACAATGAGCAGTTCTTC; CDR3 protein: CASSLTSGRRSYNEQFF
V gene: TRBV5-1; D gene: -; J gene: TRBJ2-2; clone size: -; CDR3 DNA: TGCGCCAGCTCCCCGGGAATGGAGAACACCGGGGAGCTGTTTTTT; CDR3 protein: CASSPGMENTGELFF
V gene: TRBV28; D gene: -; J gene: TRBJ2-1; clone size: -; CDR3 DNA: TGTGCCAGCAGTTTATCGTTAAATGAGCAGTTCTTC; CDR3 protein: CASSLSLNEQFF
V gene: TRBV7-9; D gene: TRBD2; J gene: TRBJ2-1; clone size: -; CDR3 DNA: TGTGCCAGCAGCCTAAAGCGGGGGATTTACAATGAGCAGTTCTTC; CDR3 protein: CASSLKRGIYNEQFF
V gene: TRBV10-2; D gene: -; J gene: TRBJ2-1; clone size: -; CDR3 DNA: TGCGCCAGCAGTGATGTTTCAGGGGAGTACAATGAGCAGTTCTTC; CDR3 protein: CASSDVSGEYNEQFF
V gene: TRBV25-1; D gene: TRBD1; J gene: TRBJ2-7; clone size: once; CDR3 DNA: TGTGCCAGCAGTCCTCCCGGGACAGCGTACGAGCAGTACTTC; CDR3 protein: CASSPPGTAYEQYF
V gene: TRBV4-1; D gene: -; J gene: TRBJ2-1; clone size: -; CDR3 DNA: TGCGCCAGCAGCCAACAGCCGGGGAGGGGGTTTTACAATGAGCAGTTCTTC; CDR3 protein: CASSQQPGRGFYNEQFF
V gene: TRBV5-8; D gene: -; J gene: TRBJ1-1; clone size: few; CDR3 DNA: TGTGCCAGCAGCTTGGAGGGAGCCCGGCCACTCACTGAAGCTTTCTTT; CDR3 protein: CASSLEGARPLTEAFF
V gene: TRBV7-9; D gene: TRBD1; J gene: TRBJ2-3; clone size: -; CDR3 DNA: TGTGCCAGCAGCCCCTTCAGGACAGGGGAACCAGATACGCAGTATTTT; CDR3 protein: CASSPFRTGEPDTQYF
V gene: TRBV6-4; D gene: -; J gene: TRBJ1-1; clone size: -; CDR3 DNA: TGTGCCAGCAGTGAACAACACAACACTGAAGCTTTCTTT; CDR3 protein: CASSEQHNTEAFF